A selection of T cell receptor beta chains follows, all from one sample in a study of T-cell memory formation after mild COVID-19. MiXCR, run by TCRdb on the 5' RACE reads, gives a single entry per CDR3 protein. The repertoire has roughly 580,000 distinct CDR3 sequences, more than 15% of them found once; the top ten carry about 11%. The sequencing sample was made of PBMCs or a T cell subset sorted from them (not recorded which). These receptors were taken from an adult woman who had mild COVID-19 (a few samples of this study predate the infection). Cell type and time point are not known. Each CDR3 is given with its conserved first and last residue. The order of the fields is D gene, J gene, V gene, clone size, CDR3 DNA, CDR3 protein. A D gene is named only where the DNA matches it firmly. Clone size is shown for a subset of rows, as once, few, many or a class of expanded clone.

d_call: TRBD1
j_call: TRBJ2-1
v_call: TRBV5-1
clone_size: NA
cdr3_nt: TGCGCCAGCAGCCCTCTGACCGGGACAGGGGTGCCTTTTGAGCAGTTCTTC
cdr3_aa: CASSPLTGTGVPFEQFF

d_call: NA
j_call: TRBJ1-2
v_call: TRBV29-1
clone_size: NA
cdr3_nt: TGCAGCGTTGACCCCAGGGGTGATGGTGGCTACACCTTC
cdr3_aa: CSVDPRGDGGYTF

d_call: NA
j_call: TRBJ1-1
v_call: TRBV6-6
clone_size: NA
cdr3_nt: TGTGCCAGCAGCGGAAGAATAGACCGAGTCACTGAAGCTTTCTTT
cdr3_aa: CASSGRIDRVTEAFF

d_call: TRBD1
j_call: TRBJ2-7
v_call: TRBV29-1
clone_size: few
cdr3_nt: TGCAGCGTCGTCAAACAGGGGGTCGGGTCCTACGAGCAGTACTTC
cdr3_aa: CSVVKQGVGSYEQYF

d_call: TRBD2
j_call: TRBJ2-3
v_call: TRBV6-5
clone_size: many
cdr3_nt: TGTGCCAGCAGCCCACATAGCGGGGTCAGCACAGATACGCAGTATTTT
cdr3_aa: CASSPHSGVSTDTQYF

d_call: NA
j_call: TRBJ2-7
v_call: TRBV21-1
clone_size: few
cdr3_nt: TGTGCCAGCAGCAAAAAGCAGTACTTC
cdr3_aa: CASSKKQYF

d_call: NA
j_call: TRBJ1-2
v_call: TRBV28
clone_size: few
cdr3_nt: TGTGCCAGCAGTAGCCGTCAGGGAGCAGAGTCCTATGGCTACACCTTC
cdr3_aa: CASSSRQGAESYGYTF

d_call: TRBD2
j_call: TRBJ2-1
v_call: TRBV7-9
clone_size: NA
cdr3_nt: TGTGCCAGCAGCTTGACTAGCGGTCTAGGGTACAATGAGCAGTTCTTC
cdr3_aa: CASSLTSGLGYNEQFF

d_call: TRBD2
j_call: TRBJ2-1
v_call: TRBV24-1
clone_size: NA
cdr3_nt: TGTGCCACCAGTGGGGGGACTACTAGCGGACACAATGAGCAGTTCTTC
cdr3_aa: CATSGGTTSGHNEQFF

d_call: NA
j_call: TRBJ1-6
v_call: TRBV27
clone_size: NA
cdr3_nt: TGTGCCAGCAGTTGGGGTAATTCACCCCTCCACTTT
cdr3_aa: CASSWGNSPLHF

d_call: NA
j_call: TRBJ2-2
v_call: TRBV4-1
clone_size: few
cdr3_nt: TGCGCCAGCAGCCAAGTCCAGTTCAACACCGGGGAGCTGTTTTTT
cdr3_aa: CASSQVQFNTGELFF

d_call: TRBD2
j_call: TRBJ2-7
v_call: TRBV20-1
clone_size: few
cdr3_nt: TGCAGTGCTGCCGAGCTAGCGGTCTCCTACGAGCAGTACTTC
cdr3_aa: CSAAELAVSYEQYF

d_call: TRBD2
j_call: TRBJ2-3
v_call: TRBV20-1
clone_size: NA
cdr3_nt: TGCAGTGCTAGGGACGCGGGACTAGCGGGAGGTGTGGGCACAGATACGCAGTATTTT
cdr3_aa: CSARDAGLAGGVGTDTQYF

d_call: NA
j_call: TRBJ2-5
v_call: TRBV6-2/TRBV6-3
clone_size: NA
cdr3_nt: TGTGCCAGCAGTTACTCCACTAGGACGGAGACCCAGTACTTC
cdr3_aa: CASSYSTRTETQYF

d_call: TRBD2
j_call: TRBJ2-1
v_call: TRBV2
clone_size: NA
cdr3_nt: TGTGCCAGCAAAAGGGCTAGCGGGGGGACCCAGCAGTTCTTC
cdr3_aa: CASKRASGGTQQFF

d_call: NA
j_call: TRBJ2-7
v_call: TRBV20-1
clone_size: NA
cdr3_nt: TGCAGTGATAGGGGACTGCAGATCCCCTCCTACGAGCAGTACTTC
cdr3_aa: CSDRGLQIPSYEQYF

d_call: NA
j_call: TRBJ2-7
v_call: TRBV5-1
clone_size: NA
cdr3_nt: TGCGCCAGCAGCTTGGCCCTGGGGTCCTACGAGCAGTACTTC
cdr3_aa: CASSLALGSYEQYF

d_call: NA
j_call: TRBJ2-1
v_call: TRBV2
clone_size: NA
cdr3_nt: TGTGCCAGCAGTGAAAGTGTCAGGGCCGACTCCTACAATGAGCAGTTCTTC
cdr3_aa: CASSESVRADSYNEQFF

d_call: NA
j_call: TRBJ1-1
v_call: TRBV6-5
clone_size: few
cdr3_nt: TGTGCCAGCAGTTACTCCCGAAGGAGGTTGGACACTGAAGCTTTCTTT
cdr3_aa: CASSYSRRRLDTEAFF

d_call: TRBD2
j_call: TRBJ2-7
v_call: TRBV11-2
clone_size: NA
cdr3_nt: TGTGCCAGCAGCACAAGAGGCGGTAGCGGGGGGTCCTCCTACGAGCAGTACTTC
cdr3_aa: CASSTRGGSGGSSYEQYF

d_call: TRBD2
j_call: TRBJ2-1
v_call: TRBV24-1
clone_size: NA
cdr3_nt: TGTGCCACCAGTGAAGCGCTAGCGGGGGCCTACAATGAGCAGTTCTTC
cdr3_aa: CATSEALAGAYNEQFF

d_call: NA
j_call: TRBJ2-7
v_call: TRBV3-1
clone_size: few
cdr3_nt: TGTGCCAGCAGCCAAGGACCGCTCGTCTCCTACGAGCAGTACTTC
cdr3_aa: CASSQGPLVSYEQYF

d_call: NA
j_call: TRBJ2-2
v_call: TRBV29-1
clone_size: few
cdr3_nt: TGCAGCGTTGAAACTGACCTAACCGGGGAGCTGTTTTTT
cdr3_aa: CSVETDLTGELFF

d_call: NA
j_call: TRBJ2-7
v_call: TRBV9
clone_size: NA
cdr3_nt: TGTGCCAGCAGCTCGATCGGGACGGACTCCTACGAGCAGTACTTC
cdr3_aa: CASSSIGTDSYEQYF

d_call: NA
j_call: TRBJ1-2
v_call: TRBV11-2
clone_size: NA
cdr3_nt: TGTGCCAGCAGCTTAGGATCCAGGGTGGGAAGCTATGGCTACACCTTC
cdr3_aa: CASSLGSRVGSYGYTF

d_call: TRBD2
j_call: TRBJ2-1
v_call: TRBV4-1
clone_size: many
cdr3_nt: TGCGCCAGCAGCCAAGTCGGGAGGGACCTATCCTACAATGAGCAGTTCTTC
cdr3_aa: CASSQVGRDLSYNEQFF

d_call: NA
j_call: TRBJ2-3
v_call: TRBV7-3
clone_size: few
cdr3_nt: TGTGCCAGCAGCGACACCCCCGGGATTGCTAGCACAGATACGCAGTATTTT
cdr3_aa: CASSDTPGIASTDTQYF

d_call: NA
j_call: TRBJ2-7
v_call: TRBV6-2/TRBV6-3
clone_size: NA
cdr3_nt: TGTGCCAGCAGTGACCACCGGATCTACGAGCAGTACTTC
cdr3_aa: CASSDHRIYEQYF

d_call: TRBD2
j_call: TRBJ2-5
v_call: TRBV29-1
clone_size: NA
cdr3_nt: TGCAGCGTTGAGAGACTAGCGGGGGGGCCGGGCGAGACCCAGTACTTC
cdr3_aa: CSVERLAGGPGETQYF

d_call: NA
j_call: TRBJ2-3
v_call: TRBV24-1
clone_size: NA
cdr3_nt: TGTGCCACCAGTGATCTTCGGTTGGGGAGCACGCAGTATTTT
cdr3_aa: CATSDLRLGSTQYF